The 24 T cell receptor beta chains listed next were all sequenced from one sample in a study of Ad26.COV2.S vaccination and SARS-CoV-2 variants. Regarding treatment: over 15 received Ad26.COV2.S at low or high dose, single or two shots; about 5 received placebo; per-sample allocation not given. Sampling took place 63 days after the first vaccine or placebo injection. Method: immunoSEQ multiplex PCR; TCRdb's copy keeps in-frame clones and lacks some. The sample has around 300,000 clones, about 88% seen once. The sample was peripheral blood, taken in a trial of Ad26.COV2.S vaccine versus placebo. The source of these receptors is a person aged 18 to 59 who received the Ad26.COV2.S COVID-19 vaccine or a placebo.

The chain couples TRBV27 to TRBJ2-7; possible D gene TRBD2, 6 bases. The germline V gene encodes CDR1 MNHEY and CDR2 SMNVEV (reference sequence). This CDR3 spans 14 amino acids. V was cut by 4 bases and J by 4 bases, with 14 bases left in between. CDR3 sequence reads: CASSSLAEGYEQYF. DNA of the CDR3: TGTGCCAGCAGTTCCTTAGCGGAGGGGTACGAGCAGTACTTC.

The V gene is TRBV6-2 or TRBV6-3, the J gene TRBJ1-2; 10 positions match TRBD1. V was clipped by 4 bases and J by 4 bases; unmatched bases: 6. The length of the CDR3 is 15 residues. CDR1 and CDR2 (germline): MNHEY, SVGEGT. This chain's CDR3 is CASSSLRDRGYGYTF. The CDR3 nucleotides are TGTGCCAGCAGTTCACTCCGGGACAGGGGCTATGGCTACACCTTC.

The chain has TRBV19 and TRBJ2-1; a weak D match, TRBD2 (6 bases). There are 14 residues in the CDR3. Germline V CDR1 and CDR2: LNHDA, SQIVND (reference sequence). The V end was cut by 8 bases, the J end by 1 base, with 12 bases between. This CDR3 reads CASRAGVSYNEQFF. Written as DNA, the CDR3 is TGTGCCAGTCGAGCGGGCGTGTCCTACAATGAGCAGTTCTTC.

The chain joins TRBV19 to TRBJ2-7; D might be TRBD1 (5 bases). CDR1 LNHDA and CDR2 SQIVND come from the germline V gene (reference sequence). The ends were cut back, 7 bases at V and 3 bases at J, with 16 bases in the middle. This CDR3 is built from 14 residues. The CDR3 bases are TGTGCCAGTACAACGTCTAGGGGAAGCTACGAGCAGTACTTC. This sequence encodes CASTTSRGSYEQYF.

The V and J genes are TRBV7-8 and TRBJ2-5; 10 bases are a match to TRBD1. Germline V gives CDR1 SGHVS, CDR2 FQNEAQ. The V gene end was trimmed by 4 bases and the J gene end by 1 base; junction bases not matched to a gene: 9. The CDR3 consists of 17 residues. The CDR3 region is CASSSAPGQGIQETQYF. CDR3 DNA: TGTGCCAGCAGCTCAGCACCGGGACAGGGGATCCAAGAGACCCAGTACTTC. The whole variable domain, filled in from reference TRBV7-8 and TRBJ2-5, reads GAGVSQSPRYKVAKRGQDVALRCDPISGHVSLFWYQQALGQGPEFLTYFQNEAQLDKSGLPSDRFFAERPEGSVSTLKIQRTQQEDSAVYLCASSSAPGQGIQETQYFGPGTRLLVL.

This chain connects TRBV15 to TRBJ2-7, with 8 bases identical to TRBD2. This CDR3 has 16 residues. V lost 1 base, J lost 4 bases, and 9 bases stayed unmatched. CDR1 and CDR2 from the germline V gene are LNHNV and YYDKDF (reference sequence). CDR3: CATSRGRAGARYEQYF. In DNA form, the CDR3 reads TGTGCCACCAGCAGAGGGAGAGCGGGAGCACGATACGAGCAGTACTTC.

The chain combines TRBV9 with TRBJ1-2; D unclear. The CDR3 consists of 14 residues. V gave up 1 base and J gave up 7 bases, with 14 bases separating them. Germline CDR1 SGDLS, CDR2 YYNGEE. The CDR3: CASSVPGAKGGYTF. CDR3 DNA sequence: TGTGCCAGCAGCGTACCAGGCGCTAAAGGTGGCTACACCTTC.

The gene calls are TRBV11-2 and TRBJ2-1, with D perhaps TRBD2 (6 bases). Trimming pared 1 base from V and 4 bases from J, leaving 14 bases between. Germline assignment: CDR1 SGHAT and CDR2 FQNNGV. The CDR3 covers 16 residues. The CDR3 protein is CASSLVSLAKYNEQFF. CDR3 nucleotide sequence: TGTGCCAGCAGCTTAGTCTCCCTAGCGAAATACAATGAGCAGTTCTTC.

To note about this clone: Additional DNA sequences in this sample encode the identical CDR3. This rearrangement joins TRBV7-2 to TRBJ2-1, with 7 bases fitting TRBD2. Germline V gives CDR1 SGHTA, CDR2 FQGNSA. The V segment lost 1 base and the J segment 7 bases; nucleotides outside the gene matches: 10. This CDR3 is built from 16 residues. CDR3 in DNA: TGTGCCAGCAGCTTAGGAGGACTAGGGGTCGGGAATGAGCAGTTCTTC. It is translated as CASSLGGLGVGNEQFF.

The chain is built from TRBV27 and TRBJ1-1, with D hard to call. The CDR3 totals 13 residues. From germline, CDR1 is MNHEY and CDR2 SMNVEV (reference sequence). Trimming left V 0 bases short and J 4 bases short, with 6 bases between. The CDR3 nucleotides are TGTGCCAGCAGTTTATCATACCTCACTGAAGCTTTCTTT. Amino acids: CASSLSYLTEAFF.

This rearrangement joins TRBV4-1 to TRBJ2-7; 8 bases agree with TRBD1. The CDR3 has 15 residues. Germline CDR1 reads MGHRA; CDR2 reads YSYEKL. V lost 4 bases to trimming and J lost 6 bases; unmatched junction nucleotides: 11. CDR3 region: CASSPQQGDRPEQYF. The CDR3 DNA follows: TGCGCCAGCAGCCCCCAACAGGGGGATCGGCCCGAGCAGTACTTC.

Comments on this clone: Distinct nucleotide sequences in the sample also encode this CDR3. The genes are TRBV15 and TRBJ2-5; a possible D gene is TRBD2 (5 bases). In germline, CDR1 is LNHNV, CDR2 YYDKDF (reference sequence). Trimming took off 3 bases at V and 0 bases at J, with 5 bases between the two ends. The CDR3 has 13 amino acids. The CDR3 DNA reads TGTGCCACCAGCAGGGACTACCAAGAGACCCAGTACTTC. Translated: CATSRDYQETQYF.

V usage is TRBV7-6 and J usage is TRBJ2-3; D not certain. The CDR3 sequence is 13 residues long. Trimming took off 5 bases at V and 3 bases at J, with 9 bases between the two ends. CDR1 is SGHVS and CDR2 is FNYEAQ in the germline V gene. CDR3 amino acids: CASSPARTDTQYF. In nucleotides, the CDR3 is TGTGCCAGCAGCCCCGCTAGGACAGATACGCAGTATTTT.

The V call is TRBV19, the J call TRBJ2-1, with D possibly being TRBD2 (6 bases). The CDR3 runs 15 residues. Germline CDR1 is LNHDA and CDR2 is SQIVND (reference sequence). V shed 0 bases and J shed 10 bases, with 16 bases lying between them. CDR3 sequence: CASSIDWGEAGEQFF. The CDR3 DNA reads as TGTGCCAGTAGTATAGACTGGGGGGAAGCAGGGGAGCAGTTCTTC.

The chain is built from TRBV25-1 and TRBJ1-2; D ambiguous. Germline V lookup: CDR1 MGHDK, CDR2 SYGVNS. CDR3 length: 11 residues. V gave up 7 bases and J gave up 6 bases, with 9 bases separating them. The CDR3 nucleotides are TGTGCCAGCAAGCGAGGACATGGCTACACCTTC. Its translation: CASKRGHGYTF.

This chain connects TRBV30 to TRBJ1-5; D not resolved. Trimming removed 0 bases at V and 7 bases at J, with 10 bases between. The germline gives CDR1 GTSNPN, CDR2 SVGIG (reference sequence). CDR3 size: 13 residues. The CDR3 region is CAWSVAAGQPQHF. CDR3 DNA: TGTGCCTGGAGTGTTGCAGCCGGGCAGCCCCAGCATTTT.

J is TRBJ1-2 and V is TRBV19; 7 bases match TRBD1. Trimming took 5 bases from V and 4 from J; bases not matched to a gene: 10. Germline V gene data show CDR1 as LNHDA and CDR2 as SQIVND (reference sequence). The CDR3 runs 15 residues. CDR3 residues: CASSSSGEGAYGYTF. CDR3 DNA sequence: TGTGCCAGTAGTTCCTCCGGGGAGGGGGCCTATGGCTACACCTTC. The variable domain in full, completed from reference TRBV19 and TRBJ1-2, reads DGGITQSPKYLFRKEGQNVTLSCEQNLNHDAMYWYRQDPGQGLRLIYYSQIVNDFQKGDIAEGYSVSREKKESFPLTVTSAQKNPTAFYLCASSSSGEGAYGYTFGSGTRLTVV.

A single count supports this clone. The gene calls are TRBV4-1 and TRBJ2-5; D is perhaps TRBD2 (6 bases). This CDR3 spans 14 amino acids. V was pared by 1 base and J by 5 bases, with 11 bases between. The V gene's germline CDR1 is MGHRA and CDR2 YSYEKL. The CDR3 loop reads CASSQAGVSETQYF. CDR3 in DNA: TGCGCCAGCAGCCAAGCGGGAGTGAGTGAGACCCAGTACTTC.

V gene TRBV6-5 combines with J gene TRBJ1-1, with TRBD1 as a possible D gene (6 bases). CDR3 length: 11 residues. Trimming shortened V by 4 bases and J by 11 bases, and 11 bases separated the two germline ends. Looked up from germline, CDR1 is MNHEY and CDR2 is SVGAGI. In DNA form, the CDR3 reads TGTGCCAGCAGTTTCGCAGGGGCGGCTTTCTTT. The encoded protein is CASSFAGAAFF.

This CDR3 reads CASSQVTGGTEAFF. Written as DNA, the CDR3 is TGTGCCAGCAGCCAGGTGACAGGGGGAACTGAAGCTTTCTTT. The V gene is TRBV14, the J gene TRBJ1-1, with 9 bases matching TRBD1. CDR1 and CDR2 from the germline V gene are SGHDN and FVKESK. The V segment lost 3 bases and the J segment 5 bases; nucleotides outside the gene matches: 4. The CDR3 has 14 residues.

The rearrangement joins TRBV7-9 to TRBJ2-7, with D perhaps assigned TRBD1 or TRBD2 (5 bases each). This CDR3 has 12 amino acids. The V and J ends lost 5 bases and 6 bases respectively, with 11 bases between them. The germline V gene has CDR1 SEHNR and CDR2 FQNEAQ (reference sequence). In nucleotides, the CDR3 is TGTGCCAGCAGCCTGGGACCGTCCGAGCAGTACTTC. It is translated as CASSLGPSEQYF.

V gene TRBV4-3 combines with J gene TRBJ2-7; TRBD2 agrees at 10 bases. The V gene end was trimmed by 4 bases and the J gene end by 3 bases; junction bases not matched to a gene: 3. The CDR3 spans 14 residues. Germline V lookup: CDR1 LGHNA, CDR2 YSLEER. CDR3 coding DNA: TGCGCCAGCAGCCCAGCGGGAGGGAGCTACGAGCAGTACTTC. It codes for CASSPAGGSYEQYF.

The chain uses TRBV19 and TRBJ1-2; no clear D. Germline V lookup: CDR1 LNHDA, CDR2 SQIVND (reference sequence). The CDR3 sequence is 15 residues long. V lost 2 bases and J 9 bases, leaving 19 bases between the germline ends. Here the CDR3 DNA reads TGTGCCAGTAGTATAACCGGGATTGGAGGGAATCGCTACACCTTC. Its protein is CASSITGIGGNRYTF.

For the CDR3, the DNA is TGTGCCAGCTCAGGCGGGGCCGACCGCTCCTACGAGCAGTACTTC. This gives the protein CASSGGADRSYEQYF. The chain combines TRBV19 with TRBJ2-7; perhaps TRBD2 as D (6 bases). This CDR3 spans 15 amino acids. Germline V lookup: CDR1 LNHDA, CDR2 SQIVND (reference sequence). Trimming took off 9 bases at V and 0 bases at J, with 18 bases between the two ends.